The clone carrying this TCR beta chain occurred a few times. A TCRbeta library incorporating unique molecular identifiers was prepared. TCRdb reprocessed the PCR reads via MiXCR and lists one record per CDR3 protein. The sample consists of 450,000 to 500,000 distinct CDR3 sequences, approximately 12% of them appearing once. Germline V gene data show CDR1 as MNHEY and CDR2 as SVGAGI. This CDR3 contains 17 residues. V dropped 4 bases and J dropped 7; count of bases not matched to a gene: 8. The data originate from a study of T-cell reconstitution after alpha-beta-depleted transplantation in children. The chain combines TRBV6-5 with TRBJ2-2, with TRBD2 matching over 14 bases. The sample was PBMCs from the stem cell graft donor, taken from the stem cell graft. The origin of this receptor is a human donor who donated a stem cell graft to a child with combined immunodeficiency. The CDR3, as DNA: TGTGCCAGCAGTTCCCCCCGACTAGCGGGAGGGGGCGGGGAGCTGTTTTTT. It codes for CASSSPRLAGGGGELFF.